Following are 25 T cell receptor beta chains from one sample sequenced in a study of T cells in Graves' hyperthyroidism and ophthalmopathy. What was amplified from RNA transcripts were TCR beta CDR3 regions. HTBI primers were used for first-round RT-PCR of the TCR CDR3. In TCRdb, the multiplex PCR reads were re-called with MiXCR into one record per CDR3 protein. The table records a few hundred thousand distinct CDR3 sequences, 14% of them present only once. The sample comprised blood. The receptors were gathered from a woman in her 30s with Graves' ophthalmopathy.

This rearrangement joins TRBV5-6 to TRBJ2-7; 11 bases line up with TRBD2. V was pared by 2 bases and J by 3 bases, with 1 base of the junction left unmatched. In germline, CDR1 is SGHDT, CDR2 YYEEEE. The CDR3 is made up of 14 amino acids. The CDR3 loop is CASSLLAGDYEQYF. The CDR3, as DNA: TGTGCCAGCAGCTTACTAGCGGGGGACTACGAGCAGTACTTC.

CDR3 in DNA: TGTGCCAGCAGCTCTTACCTAGCGGCCTACCAAGAGACCCAGTACTTC. Translation: CASSSYLAAYQETQYF. The chain employs TRBV11-3 and TRBJ2-5; TRBD2 agrees at 7 bases. V trimming: 4 bases; J trimming: 0 bases; junction bases outside the gene matches: 8. The germline gives CDR1 SGHNT, CDR2 YENEEA. This CDR3 contains 16 residues. The full variable domain, completed using reference TRBV11-3 and TRBJ2-5, is EAGVVQSPRYKIIEKKQPVAFWCNPISGHNTLYWYLQNLGQGPELLIRYENEEAVDDSQLPKDRFSAERLKGVDSTLKIQPAELGDSAVYLCASSSYLAAYQETQYFGPGTRLLVL.

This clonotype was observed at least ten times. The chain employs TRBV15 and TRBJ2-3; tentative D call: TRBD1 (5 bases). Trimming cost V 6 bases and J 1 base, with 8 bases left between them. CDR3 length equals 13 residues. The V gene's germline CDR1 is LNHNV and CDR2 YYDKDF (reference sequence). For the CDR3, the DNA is TGTGCCACCAGGGAAGGGGGCACAGATACGCAGTATTTT. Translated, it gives CATREGGTDTQYF.

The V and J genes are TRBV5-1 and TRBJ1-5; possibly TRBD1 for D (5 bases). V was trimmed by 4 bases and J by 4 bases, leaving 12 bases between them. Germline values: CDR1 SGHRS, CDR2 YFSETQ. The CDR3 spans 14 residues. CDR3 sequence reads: CASSPSAGNQPQHF. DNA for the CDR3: TGCGCCAGCAGCCCCTCGGCAGGGAATCAGCCCCAGCATTTT.

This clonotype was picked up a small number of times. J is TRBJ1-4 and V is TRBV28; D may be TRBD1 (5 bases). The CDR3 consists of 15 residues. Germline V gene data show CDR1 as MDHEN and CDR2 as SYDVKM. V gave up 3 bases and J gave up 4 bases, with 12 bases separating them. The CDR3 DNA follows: TGTGCCAGCAGTTTCTCGACAGAGCTTAATGAAAAACTGTTTTTT. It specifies CASSFSTELNEKLFF. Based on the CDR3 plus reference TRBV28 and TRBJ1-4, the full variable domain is DVKVTQSSRYLVKRTGEKVFLECVQDMDHENMFWYRQDPGLGLRLIYFSYDVKMKEKGDIPEGYSVSREKKERFSLILESASTNQTSMYLCASSFSTELNEKLFFGSGTQLSVL.

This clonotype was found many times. The CDR3 region is CASSQGPGEQYF. The CDR3 DNA reads as TGTGCCAGCAGCCAAGGACCAGGCGAGCAGTACTTC. The chain couples TRBV7-9 to TRBJ2-7; D not resolved. The CDR3 runs 12 residues. Germline V lookup: CDR1 SEHNR, CDR2 FQNEAQ (reference sequence). Trimming removed 5 bases at V and 6 bases at J, with 11 bases between.

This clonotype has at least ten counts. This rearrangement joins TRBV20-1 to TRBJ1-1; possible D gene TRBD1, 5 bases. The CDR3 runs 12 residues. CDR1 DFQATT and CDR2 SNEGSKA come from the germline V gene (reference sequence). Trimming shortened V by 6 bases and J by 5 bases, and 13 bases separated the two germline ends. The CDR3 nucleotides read TGCAGTGCCAACTCCAGGGAGACTGAAGCTTTCTTT. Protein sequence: CSANSRETEAFF.

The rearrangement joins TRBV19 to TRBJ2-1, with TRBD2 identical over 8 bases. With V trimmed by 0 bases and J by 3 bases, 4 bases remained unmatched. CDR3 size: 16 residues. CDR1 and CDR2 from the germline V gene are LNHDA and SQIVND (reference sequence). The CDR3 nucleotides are TGTGCCAGTAGTATAGACGGGGGGGGGTTCTACAATGAGCAGTTCTTC. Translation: CASSIDGGGFYNEQFF.

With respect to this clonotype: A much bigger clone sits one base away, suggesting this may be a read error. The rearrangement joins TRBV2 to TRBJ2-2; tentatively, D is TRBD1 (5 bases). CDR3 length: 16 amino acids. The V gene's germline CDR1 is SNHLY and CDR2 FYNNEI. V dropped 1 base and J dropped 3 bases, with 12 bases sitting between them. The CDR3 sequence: CASSEGSDTYTGELFF. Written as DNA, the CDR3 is TGTGCCAGCAGTGAAGGCTCGGACACATACACCGGGGAGCTGTTTTTT.

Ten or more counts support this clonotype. In nucleotides, the CDR3 is TGTGCCGGTTGGTTAGGGGGAGCAGGGGAGCTGTTTTTT. This sequence encodes CAGWLGGAGELFF. The chain combines TRBV30 with TRBJ2-2, with a tentative D call TRBD1 (6 bases). This CDR3 is 13 amino acids long. Germline V gives CDR1 GTSNPN, CDR2 SVGIG (reference sequence). The V and J ends lost 8 bases and 8 bases respectively, with 18 bases between them.

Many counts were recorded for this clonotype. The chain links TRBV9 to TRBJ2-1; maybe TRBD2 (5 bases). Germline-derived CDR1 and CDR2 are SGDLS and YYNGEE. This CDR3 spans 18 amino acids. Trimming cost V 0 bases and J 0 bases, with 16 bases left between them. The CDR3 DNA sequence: TGTGCCAGCAGCGTAGCCCCGGACGGGAAAAGCTCCTACAATGAGCAGTTCTTC. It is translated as CASSVAPDGKSSYNEQFF.

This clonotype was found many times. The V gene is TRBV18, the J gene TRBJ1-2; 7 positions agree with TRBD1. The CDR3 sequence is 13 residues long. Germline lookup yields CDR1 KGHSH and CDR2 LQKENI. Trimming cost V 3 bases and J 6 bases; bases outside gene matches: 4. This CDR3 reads CASSPNRGDGYTF. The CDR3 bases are TGTGCCAGCTCACCGAACAGGGGCGATGGCTACACCTTC.

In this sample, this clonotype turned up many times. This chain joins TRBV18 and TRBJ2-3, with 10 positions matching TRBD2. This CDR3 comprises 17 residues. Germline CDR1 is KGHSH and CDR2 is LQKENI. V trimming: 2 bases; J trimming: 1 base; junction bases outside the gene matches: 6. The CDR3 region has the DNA TGTGCCAGCTCACCAAGCGGGGGGGCCGCTGGCACAGATACGCAGTATTTT. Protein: CASSPSGGAAGTDTQYF.

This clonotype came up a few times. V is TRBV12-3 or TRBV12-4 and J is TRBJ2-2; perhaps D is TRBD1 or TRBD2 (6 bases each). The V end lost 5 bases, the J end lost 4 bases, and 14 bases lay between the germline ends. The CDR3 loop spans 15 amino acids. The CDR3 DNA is TGTGCCAGCAGTAAGCGGAGGGGGGCCACCGGGGAGCTGTTTTTT. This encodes CASSKRRGATGELFF.

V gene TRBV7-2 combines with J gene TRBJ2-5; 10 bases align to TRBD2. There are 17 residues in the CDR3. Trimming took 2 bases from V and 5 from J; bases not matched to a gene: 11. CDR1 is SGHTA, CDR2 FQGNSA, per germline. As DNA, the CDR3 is TGTGCCAGCAGCTTAAAGAATCTAGCGGGAGAGAAGGAGACCCAGTACTTC. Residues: CASSLKNLAGEKETQYF. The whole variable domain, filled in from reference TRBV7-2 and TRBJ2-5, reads GAGVSQSPSNKVTEKGKDVELRCDPISGHTALYWYRQSLGQGLEFLIYFQGNSAPDKSGLPSDRFSAERTGGSVSTLTIQRTQQEDSAVYLCASSLKNLAGEKETQYFGPGTRLLVL.

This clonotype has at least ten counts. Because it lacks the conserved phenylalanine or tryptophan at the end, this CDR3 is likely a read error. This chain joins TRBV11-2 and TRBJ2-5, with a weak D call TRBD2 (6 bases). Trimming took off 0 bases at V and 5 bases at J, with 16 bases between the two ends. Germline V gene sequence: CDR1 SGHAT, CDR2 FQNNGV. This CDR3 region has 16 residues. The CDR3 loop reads CASSLDLRPAGETQYL. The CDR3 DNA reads TGTGCCAGCAGCTTAGATCTAAGGCCGGCGGGGGAGACCCAGTACCTC.

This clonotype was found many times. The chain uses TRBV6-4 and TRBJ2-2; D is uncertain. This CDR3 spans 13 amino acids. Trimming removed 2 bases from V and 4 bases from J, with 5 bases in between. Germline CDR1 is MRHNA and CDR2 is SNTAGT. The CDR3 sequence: CASSDSPTGELFF. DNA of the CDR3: TGTGCCAGCAGTGACAGTCCCACCGGGGAGCTGTTTTTT.

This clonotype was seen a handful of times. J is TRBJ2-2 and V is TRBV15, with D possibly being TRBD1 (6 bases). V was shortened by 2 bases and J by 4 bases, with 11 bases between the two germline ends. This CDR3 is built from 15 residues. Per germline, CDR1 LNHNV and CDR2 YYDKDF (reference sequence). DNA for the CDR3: TGTGCCACCAGCAGATTTGGCAGGGGCACCGGGGAGCTGTTTTTT. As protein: CATSRFGRGTGELFF.

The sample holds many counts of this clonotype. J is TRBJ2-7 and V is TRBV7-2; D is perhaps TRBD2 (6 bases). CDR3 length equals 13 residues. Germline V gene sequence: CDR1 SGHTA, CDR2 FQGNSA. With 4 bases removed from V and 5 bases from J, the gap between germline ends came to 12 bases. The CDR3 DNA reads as TGTGCCAGCAGCTGGACTAATGTTCACGAGCAGTACTTC. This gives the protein CASSWTNVHEQYF.

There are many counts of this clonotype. Here the CDR3 DNA reads TGTGCCACCAGTGATTCGGGCGGGGGGGCCAGTAATGAGCAGTTCTTC. Its translation is CATSDSGGGASNEQFF. This chain uses TRBV24-1 with TRBJ2-1; TRBD2 aligns across 9 bases. V gave up 2 bases and J gave up 7 bases; unmatched junction bases: 8. This CDR3 has 16 residues. Germline V gene lookup returns CDR1 KGHDR and CDR2 SFDVKD.

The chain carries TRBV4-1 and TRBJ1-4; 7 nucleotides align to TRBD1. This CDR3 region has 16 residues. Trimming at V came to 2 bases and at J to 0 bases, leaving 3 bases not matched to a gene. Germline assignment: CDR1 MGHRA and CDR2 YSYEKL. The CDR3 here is CASSQMGQPTNEKLFF. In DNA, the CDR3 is TGCGCCAGCAGCCAAATGGGACAGCCAACTAATGAAAAACTGTTTTTT.

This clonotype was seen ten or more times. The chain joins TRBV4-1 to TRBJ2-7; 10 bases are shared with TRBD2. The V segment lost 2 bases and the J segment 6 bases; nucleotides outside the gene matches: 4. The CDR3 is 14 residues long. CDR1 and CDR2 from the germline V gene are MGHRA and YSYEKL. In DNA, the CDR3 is TGCGCCAGCAGCCAATTGGAGCGGGAGGGCGAGCAGTACTTC. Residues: CASSQLEREGEQYF.

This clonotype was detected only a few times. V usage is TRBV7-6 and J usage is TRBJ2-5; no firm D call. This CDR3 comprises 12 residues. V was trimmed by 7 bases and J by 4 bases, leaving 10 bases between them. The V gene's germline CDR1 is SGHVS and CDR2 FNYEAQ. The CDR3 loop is CASNSGVETQYF. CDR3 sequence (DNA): TGTGCCAGCAACTCCGGCGTAGAGACCCAGTACTTC.

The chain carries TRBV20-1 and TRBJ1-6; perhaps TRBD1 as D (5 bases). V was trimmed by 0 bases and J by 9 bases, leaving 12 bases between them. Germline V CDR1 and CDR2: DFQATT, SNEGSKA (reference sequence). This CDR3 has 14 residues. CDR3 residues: CSARDPGVTSPLHF. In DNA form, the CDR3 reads TGCAGTGCTAGAGATCCGGGGGTCACTTCACCCCTCCACTTT.

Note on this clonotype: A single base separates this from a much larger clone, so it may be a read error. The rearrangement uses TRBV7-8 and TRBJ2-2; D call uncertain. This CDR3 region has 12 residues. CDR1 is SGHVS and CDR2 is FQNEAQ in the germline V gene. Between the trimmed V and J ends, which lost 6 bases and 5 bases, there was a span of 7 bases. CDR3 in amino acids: CASSFFTGELFF. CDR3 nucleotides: TGTGCCAGCAGTTTTTTTACCGGGGAGCTGTTTTTT.